This T cell receptor (beta chain) was identified during a study of cytomegalovirus exposure and HLA in healthy donors. Germline V gene sequence: CDR1 SGHNT, CDR2 YENEEA. The CDR3 spans 14 residues. Deletions cut 5 bases from V and 5 bases from J, with 15 bases between. Those who donated were healthy bone marrow donors. This PCR relied on a set of 60 Vbeta primers and 13 Jbeta primers. Original processing methods: As a later analysis found, there were 70 million to 100 million unique TCR beta chains, of which some 10 million were shared. Data came from immunoSEQ multiplex PCR; TCRdb stores just in-frame clones and leaves some out. The V and J calls and clone size come from that table; D and trimming were worked out from the DNA. The sample has around 130,000 clones, 74% seen once.

V and J are TRBV11-3 and TRBJ2-5; maybe TRBD2 (5 bases). The clonotype was recovered from a woman in her 50s in good health and CMV-seropositive. The sequencing sample was made of PBMCs. CDR3 residues: CASSQTLARETQYF. The DNA for the CDR3 is TGTGCCAGCAGCCAGACTCTAGCTCGGGAGACCCAGTACTTC. Drawing the rest from reference TRBV11-3 and TRBJ2-5, the complete variable domain is EAGVVQSPRYKIIEKKQPVAFWCNPISGHNTLYWYLQNLGQGPELLIRYENEEAVDDSQLPKDRFSAERLKGVDSTLKIQPAELGDSAVYLCASSQTLARETQYFGPGTRLLVL.